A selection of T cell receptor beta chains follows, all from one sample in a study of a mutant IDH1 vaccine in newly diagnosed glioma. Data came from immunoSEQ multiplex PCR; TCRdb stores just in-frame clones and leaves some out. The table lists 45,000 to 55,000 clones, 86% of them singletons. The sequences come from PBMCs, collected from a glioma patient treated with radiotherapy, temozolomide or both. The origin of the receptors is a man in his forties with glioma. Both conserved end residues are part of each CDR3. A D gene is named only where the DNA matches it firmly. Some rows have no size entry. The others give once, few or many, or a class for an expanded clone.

CASRSDHWETQYF	TGTGCCAGTCGTTCGGACCACTGGGAGACCCAGTACTTC	TRBV5-4	TRBJ2-5	-	-
CASSVGTSGRAGDTQYF	TGCGCCAGCAGCGTTGGAACTAGCGGGAGGGCCGGAGATACGCAGTATTTT	TRBV5-1	TRBJ2-3	-	TRBD2
CASSLEAGGETQYF	TGTGCCAGCAGCTTAGAGGCGGGCGGGGAGACCCAGTACTTC	TRBV7-6	TRBJ2-5	-	-
CASIRDGELFF	TGTGCCAGCATTCGGGACGGGGAGCTGTTTTTT	TRBV6-6	TRBJ2-2	-	-
CASSLGSTPLTGELFF	TGTGCCAGCAGCCTTGGGAGTACACCACTCACCGGGGAGCTGTTTTTT	TRBV14	TRBJ2-2	-	-
CASSFGMAGEGTDTQYF	TGTGCCAGCAGTTTTGGAATGGCGGGAGAGGGCACAGATACGCAGTATTTT	TRBV28	TRBJ2-3	-	TRBD2
CASSATGENEQFF	TGTGCCAGCAGCGCGACAGGGGAGAATGAGCAGTTCTTC	TRBV5-6	TRBJ2-1	-	TRBD1
CASSPKDRVFGGYGYTF	TGTGCCAGCAGCCCCAAGGACAGGGTGTTCGGGGGCTATGGCTACACCTTC	TRBV9	TRBJ1-2	-	TRBD1
CASRSFGELFF	TGTGCCAGTAGGAGTTTTGGGGAGCTGTTTTTT	TRBV6-5	TRBJ2-2	-	-
CASRPGTGGYEQYF	TGTGCCAGCAGACCCGGGACAGGGGGGTACGAGCAGTACTTC	TRBV5-4	TRBJ2-7	-	TRBD1
CASSPREIRSATNEKLFF	TGTGCCAGCTCACCACGAGAGATTCGGTCTGCAACTAATGAAAAACTGTTTTTT	TRBV18	TRBJ1-4	-	-
CASTKQGSYEQYF	TGTGCCAGCACCAAACAGGGTTCCTACGAGCAGTACTTC	TRBV25-1	TRBJ2-7	-	-
CASSTQVDQPQHF	TGTGCCAGCAGCACACAGGTCGATCAGCCCCAGCATTTT	TRBV7-2	TRBJ1-5	-	-
CSVVARGQKNTEAFF	TGCAGCGTTGTCGCTCGTGGGCAGAAGAACACTGAAGCTTTCTTT	TRBV29-1	TRBJ1-1	-	-
CASSLEAGANEKLFF	TGTGCCAGCAGCTTAGAGGCAGGGGCTAATGAAAAACTGTTTTTT	TRBV7-6	TRBJ1-4	-	-
CASSISRQPSNQPQHF	TGTGCCAGTAGTATCTCCCGACAGCCTAGCAATCAGCCCCAGCATTTT	TRBV19	TRBJ1-5	-	-
CASSVVTGRDEQYF	TGTGCCAGCAGCGTAGTCACAGGGCGGGACGAGCAGTACTTC	TRBV9	TRBJ2-7	-	-
CATSRDSIAKNIQYF	TGTGCCACCAGCAGAGATTCCATAGCCAAAAACATTCAGTACTTC	TRBV15	TRBJ2-4	-	-
CASSVGKEQFF	TGTGCCAGCAGCGTAGGGAAGGAGCAGTTCTTC	TRBV9	TRBJ2-1	-	-
CASSLMGQGSGGELFF	TGTGCCAGCAGCTTAATGGGACAGGGGTCCGGCGGGGAGCTGTTTTTT	TRBV7-3	TRBJ2-2	-	TRBD1
CSVTGTAGETQYF	TGCAGCGTGACCGGGACGGCGGGCGAGACCCAGTACTTC	TRBV29-1	TRBJ2-5	once	-
CASSKSPEAFF	TGTGCCAGCAGCAAAAGTCCTGAAGCTTTCTTT	TRBV21-1	TRBJ1-1	-	-